Listed below are T cell receptor beta chains from one sample, sequenced in a study of blood T cell repertoires in COVID-19. The table came from immunoSEQ multiplex PCR; TCRdb's copy has only in-frame clones and leaves some out. Seen here are about 160,000 clones, more than 65% observed once, and the top ten hold around 8.1%. Sequencing was performed on peripheral blood. The receptors were gathered from a woman aged 55-69 years with COVID-19, enrolled during active disease. Both conserved end residues are part of each CDR3. Each record gives: clone size, CDR3 length, J gene, D gene, V gene, CDR3 protein, CDR3 DNA. D genes are given only for firm matches. Clone size, where shown, is once, few, many, or a class for clones that have expanded.

- | 14 | TRBJ1-2 | TRBD1 | TRBV5-4 | CASSGTGQIYGYTF | TGTGCCAGCAGCGGAACGGGACAGATCTATGGCTACACCTTC
- | 14 | TRBJ2-3 | - | TRBV6-1 | CASSDIGGTDTQYF | TGTGCCAGCAGTGACATCGGGGGCACAGATACGCAGTATTTT
- | 15 | TRBJ1-5 | TRBD1 | TRBV7-2 | CASSLDRTGNQPQHF | TGTGCCAGCAGCTTGGATAGGACAGGGAACCAGCCCCAGCATTTT
few | 13 | TRBJ2-1 | - | TRBV25-1 | CASQGTPLNEQFF | TGTGCCAGCCAGGGCACGCCTCTCAATGAGCAGTTCTTC
- | 14 | TRBJ2-3 | - | TRBV5-8 | CASGGTGATDTQYF | TGTGCCAGCGGCGGGACGGGAGCCACAGATACGCAGTATTTT
few | 15 | TRBJ2-2 | TRBD1 | TRBV19 | CASSIQQGATGELFF | TGTGCCAGTAGTATCCAACAGGGGGCCACCGGGGAGCTGTTTTTT
- | 14 | TRBJ1-3 | - | TRBV7-2 | CASSPVGSRNTIYF | TGTGCCAGCAGCCCTGTGGGCAGCCGAAACACCATATATTTT
- | 15 | TRBJ1-5 | - | TRBV19 | CASSIGGRNNQPQHF | TGTGCCAGTAGTATAGGAGGGCGGAACAATCAGCCCCAGCATTTT
- | 15 | TRBJ2-1 | TRBD2 | TRBV6-2/TRBV6-3 | CASSYNGLAYNEQFF | TGTGCCAGCAGTTACAACGGACTAGCCTACAATGAGCAGTTCTTC
- | 13 | TRBJ2-1 | - | TRBV7-2 | CASSSRQTNEQFF | TGTGCCAGCAGCTCACGACAGACCAATGAGCAGTTCTTC
- | 17 | TRBJ2-5 | - | TRBV7-3 | CASSCKPGTEYQETQYF | TGTGCCAGCAGCTGTAAGCCGGGAACAGAGTACCAAGAGACCCAGTACTTC
- | 14 | TRBJ2-5 | - | TRBV21-1 | CASSLLSREETQYF | TGTGCCAGCAGCCTCCTTTCTCGGGAGGAGACCCAGTACTTC
- | 16 | TRBJ2-1 | TRBD2 | TRBV28 | CASSLERSGRANEQFF | TGTGCCAGCAGTTTAGAAAGGAGCGGGAGAGCCAATGAGCAGTTCTTC
- | 13 | TRBJ2-2 | TRBD1 | TRBV10-1 | CASRATGTGELFF | TGCGCCAGCAGGGCGACAGGGACCGGGGAGCTGTTTTTT
- | 20 | TRBJ2-6 | - | TRBV19 | CASSPRAGTLLTPGANVLTF | TGTGCCAGTAGCCCCCGGGCGGGAACCCTTTTAACGCCAGGGGCCAACGTCCTGACTTTC
- | 16 | TRBJ1-1 | TRBD1 | TRBV2 | CASSGQGALGNTEAFF | TGTGCCAGCAGTGGACAGGGGGCTCTTGGGAACACTGAAGCTTTCTTT
few | 16 | TRBJ1-1 | TRBD1 | TRBV5-1 | CASSPGQGRMNTEAFF | TGCGCCAGCAGCCCCGGACAGGGAAGAATGAACACTGAAGCTTTCTTT
- | 13 | TRBJ2-3 | - | TRBV21-1 | CASSKVRGDTQYF | TGTGCCAGCAGCAAAGTGCGGGGAGATACGCAGTATTTT
- | 12 | TRBJ2-7 | - | TRBV21-1 | CASSKVSYEQYF | TGTGCCAGCAGCAAAGTATCCTACGAGCAGTACTTC
many | 15 | TRBJ2-7 | TRBD1 | TRBV28 | CASTRGGQGAYEQYF | TGTGCCAGCACCAGAGGGGGACAGGGGGCCTACGAGCAGTACTTC
- | 13 | TRBJ1-1 | - | TRBV6-4 | CASARGANTEAFF | TGTGCCAGCGCCAGGGGAGCGAACACTGAAGCTTTCTTT
- | 14 | TRBJ2-5 | - | TRBV6-5 | CASSYWGRQETQYF | TGTGCCAGCAGTTACTGGGGGCGCCAAGAGACCCAGTACTTC
- | 15 | TRBJ1-5 | TRBD1 | TRBV7-2 | CASSPGQGGRQPQHF | TGTGCCAGCAGCCCAGGACAGGGAGGACGACAGCCCCAGCATTTT
- | 14 | TRBJ1-6 | - | TRBV9 | CASSVEGHNSPLHF | TGTGCCAGCAGCGTAGAGGGGCATAATTCACCCCTCCACTTT
few | 12 | TRBJ1-2 | TRBD1 | TRBV19 | CASMQGADGYTF | TGTGCCAGTATGCAGGGGGCTGATGGCTACACCTTC
many | 13 | TRBJ2-3 | - | TRBV27 | CASSTTGLGTQYF | TGTGCCAGCAGTACGACGGGACTCGGTACGCAGTATTTT
once | 15 | TRBJ2-2 | - | TRBV5-6 | CASSLWIRDTGELFF | TGTGCCAGCAGCTTGTGGATCAGGGACACCGGGGAGCTGTTTTTT
- | 15 | TRBJ1-4 | - | TRBV2 | CASSEWLGTNEKLFF | TGTGCCAGCAGTGAATGGTTGGGCACTAATGAAAAACTGTTTTTT
- | 15 | TRBJ1-2 | - | TRBV15 | CATSTGQSRQDGYTF | TGTGCCACCAGTACCGGACAGAGTCGGCAAGATGGCTACACCTTC
- | 16 | TRBJ1-2 | - | TRBV29-1 | CSVEEGVMAGRYGYTF | TGCAGCGTTGAAGAGGGTGTAATGGCAGGGCGTTATGGCTACACCTTC
many | 14 | TRBJ1-6 | - | TRBV30 | CAWSRGSYNSPLHF | TGTGCCTGGAGTAGGGGGTCCTATAATTCACCCCTCCACTTT
- | 14 | TRBJ2-7 | TRBD1 | TRBV29-1 | CSVSGTGIFYEQYF | TGCAGCGTCTCCGGGACAGGAATTTTCTACGAGCAGTACTTC
- | 13 | TRBJ1-6 | TRBD1 | TRBV28 | CASSLDRDSPLHF | TGTGCCAGCAGTCTTGACAGGGACTCACCCCTCCACTTT
few | 13 | TRBJ1-2 | - | TRBV29-1 | CSSARDPNYGYTF | TGCAGCTCTGCGAGGGATCCTAACTATGGCTACACCTTC
many | 13 | TRBJ2-2 | - | TRBV15 | CATSRDPTGELFF | TGTGCCACCAGCAGAGATCCGACCGGGGAGCTGTTTTTT